These T cell receptor beta chains were read from a single sample in a study of metastatic and nonmetastatic thyroid tumors. TCRdb re-called clones from the PCR reads using MiXCR. The table has 14,000 to 15,000 clones, over 20% seen once. Sample: tumor tissue. These receptors all come from a female donor with papillary thyroid cancer or a benign thyroid nodule (not recorded which). Some clones in this sample may be carry-over from other donors' samples. The CDR3 runs from the conserved cysteine through the conserved F or W. D genes are given only for firm matches. Rows give clone size only sometimes, using once, few, many, or a class for an expanded clone.

>-|TRBV19|TRBJ2-6|medium-sized
CASSYRVPNVLTF
TGTGCCAGTAGTTACAGGGTTCCCAACGTCCTGACTTTC
>-|TRBV28|TRBJ1-5|few
CASKAGGGGKPQHF
TGTGCCAGCAAAGCTGGGGGCGGAGGGAAGCCCCAGCATTTT
>TRBD1|TRBV4-1|TRBJ1-2|-
CASSQDPGQTYGYTF
TGCGCCAGCAGCCAAGATCCGGGACAGACGTATGGCTACACCTTC
>TRBD2|TRBV7-2|TRBJ2-5|many
CASSPTGGGLVRTQYF
TGTGCCAGCAGCCCGACGGGGGGAGGGCTAGTAAGGACCCAGTACTTC
>-|TRBV20-1|TRBJ2-5|-
CSAPETGLGETQYF
TGCAGTGCTCCCGAAACGGGGTTAGGTGAGACCCAGTACTTC
>-|TRBV28|TRBJ1-1|many
CASSTVRGRGGGTEAFF
TGTGCCAGCAGTACCGTCAGGGGCCGGGGGGGGGGAACTGAAGCTTTCTTT
>TRBD1|TRBV6-1|TRBJ1-2|medium-sized
CASSGQGAIYGYTF
TGTGCCAGCAGCGGACAGGGGGCTATCTATGGCTACACCTTC
>TRBD2|TRBV20-1|TRBJ2-5|many
CSPGTSGRRGGGGETQYF
TGCAGTCCCGGGACTAGCGGGAGGAGGGGAGGTGGGGGAGAGACCCAGTACTTC
>-|TRBV18|TRBJ1-5|many
CASSRGLTEPQHF
TGTGCCAGCTCACGAGGCCTAACGGAGCCCCAGCATTTT
>TRBD1|TRBV7-8|TRBJ1-1|-
CASSPGGIAEAFF
TGTGCCAGCAGCCCAGGGGGGATCGCTGAAGCTTTCTTT
>-|TRBV11-2|TRBJ1-2|-
CASSLVSWGDFYGYTF
TGTGCCAGCAGCTTAGTTAGCTGGGGCGATTTTTATGGCTACACCTTC
>-|TRBV11-1|TRBJ2-3|medium-sized
CASSVELAGGADTQYF
TGTGCCAGCAGCGTAGAACTAGCAGGAGGGGCTGATACGCAGTATTTT
>TRBD1|TRBV20-1|TRBJ2-7|-
CSARDAWTGPYEQYF
TGCAGTGCTAGGGATGCCTGGACAGGACCCTACGAGCAGTACTTC
>-|TRBV14|TRBJ2-6|-
CASSQLLDYLKGANVLTF
TGTGCCAGCAGCCAGCTCTTGGACTACCTCAAGGGGGCCAACGTCCTGACTTTC
>TRBD2|TRBV6-2/TRBV6-3|TRBJ2-3|medium-sized
CASSYGTSGIDTQYF
TGTGCCAGCAGTTACGGGACTAGCGGGATAGATACGCAGTATTTT
>TRBD1|TRBV6-1|TRBJ2-3|many
CASSSRDREVDTQYF
TGTGCCAGCAGTTCCCGGGACAGGGAGGTAGATACGCAGTATTTT
>TRBD1|TRBV20-1|TRBJ2-7|medium-sized
CSAKTGGRYEQYF
TGCAGTGCTAAAACAGGGGGCCGGTACGAGCAGTACTTC
>-|TRBV19|TRBJ1-4|many
CASRLRGGPTNEKLFF
TGTGCCAGTAGGCTCCGGGGAGGCCCAACTAATGAAAAACTGTTTTTT
>TRBD1|TRBV20-1|TRBJ1-2|-
CSAREPGQGSDTF
TGCAGTGCTAGGGAACCGGGACAGGGCTCCGACACCTTC
>-|TRBV4-1|TRBJ2-1|-
CASSQVGVDDHFF
TGCGCCAGCAGCCAAGTTGGGGTGGATGATCATTTCTTC
>-|TRBV5-1|TRBJ2-3|medium-sized
CASGRGPPPDTQYF
TGCGCCAGCGGGCGAGGACCCCCCCCAGATACGCAGTATTTT
>-|TRBV25-1|TRBJ2-1|many
CASSEPGGPSSYNEQFF
TGTGCCAGCAGTGAACCCGGGGGCCCAAGCTCCTACAATGAGCAGTTCTTC
>-|TRBV6-2/TRBV6-3|TRBJ1-1|-
CASSYQKGLWGNTEAFF
TGTGCCAGCAGTTACCAGAAAGGGCTCTGGGGGAACACTGAAGCTTTCTTT
>-|TRBV5-1|TRBJ1-1|medium-sized
CASSMNQNTEAFF
TGCGCCAGCAGCATGAACCAGAACACTGAAGCTTTCTTT
>TRBD2|TRBV6-1|TRBJ2-1|many
CASSGGPEGSGDYNEQFF
TGTGCCAGCAGTGGCGGGCCGGAAGGAAGCGGGGACTACAATGAGCAGTTCTTC
>-|TRBV2|TRBJ1-2|few
CASSPGRIYGYTF
TGTGCCAGCAGTCCGGGACGGATCTATGGCTACACCTTC
>TRBD1|TRBV24-1|TRBJ2-1|-
CATSDLGTGYYNEQFF
TGTGCCACCAGTGATCTCGGGACAGGGTACTACAATGAGCAGTTCTTC
>-|TRBV5-1|TRBJ2-1|medium-sized
CASKQGVGNEQFF
TGCGCCAGCAAACAGGGAGTAGGCAATGAGCAGTTCTTC
>-|TRBV9|TRBJ1-1|many
CASGATGTEAFF
TGTGCCAGCGGGGCTACAGGGACTGAAGCTTTCTTT
>-|TRBV6-5|TRBJ2-7|medium-sized
CASSYSRQGHQQYF
TGTGCCAGCAGTTACTCGAGGCAGGGCCATCAGCAGTACTTC
>TRBD2|TRBV20-1|TRBJ2-1|once
CSARDFSTSGSIPNEQFF
TGCAGTGCTAGAGATTTTTCGACTAGCGGGAGTATCCCCAATGAGCAGTTCTTC
>-|TRBV3-1|TRBJ1-1|large
CASSRSQYEAFF
TGTGCCAGCAGCCGTTCTCAGTATGAAGCTTTCTTT
>-|TRBV3-1|TRBJ2-1|medium-sized
CASSNTGTEQFF
TGTGCCAGCAGCAACACCGGGACAGAGCAGTTCTTC
>-|TRBV20-1|TRBJ2-5|many
CSASTSPYQETQYF
TGCAGTGCTAGCACCTCTCCGTACCAAGAGACCCAGTACTTC
>-|TRBV12-3/TRBV12-4|TRBJ2-7|few
CASSLGQFYEQYF
TGTGCCAGCAGTTTAGGGCAGTTCTACGAGCAGTACTTC
>TRBD1|TRBV10-2|TRBJ1-5|medium-sized
CASSVQGVQPQHF
TGCGCCAGCAGTGTACAGGGGGTTCAGCCCCAGCATTTT
>TRBD2|TRBV5-1|TRBJ2-3|once
CASSGIVGGSTDTQYF
TGCGCCAGCAGCGGTATAGTGGGAGGGAGCACAGATACGCAGTATTTT
>TRBD2|TRBV12-3/TRBV12-4|TRBJ2-3|-
CASSLRTGGPKDTQYF
TGTGCCAGCAGTCTTCGAACGGGAGGGCCAAAAGATACGCAGTATTTT
>-|TRBV18|TRBJ2-6|many
CASSQGPQALWANVLTF
TGTGCCAGCTCCCAGGGACCGCAAGCACTCTGGGCCAACGTCCTGACTTTC
>-|TRBV7-9|TRBJ2-1|many
CASSSRNNNEQFF
TGTGCCAGCAGCTCTCGAAATAACAATGAGCAGTTCTTC
>-|TRBV27|TRBJ2-6|medium-sized
CASSSPRTSGANVLTF
TGTGCCAGCAGTTCGCCCCGTACCTCTGGGGCCAACGTCCTGACTTTC
>TRBD2|TRBV30|TRBJ2-7|-
CAWNFGLAGAQEQYF
TGTGCCTGGAACTTCGGACTAGCGGGGGCTCAGGAGCAGTACTTC
>-|TRBV6-5|TRBJ1-1|few
CASSYSGGSAFF
TGTGCCAGCAGTTACTCAGGAGGAAGCGCTTTCTTT
>-|TRBV11-2|TRBJ2-7|medium-sized
CASSLEPLVHYEQYF
TGTGCCAGCAGCTTAGAACCACTAGTCCACTACGAGCAGTACTTC
>-|TRBV20-1|TRBJ2-7|-
CSANEIHEQYF
TGCAGTGCTAACGAGATCCACGAGCAGTACTTC
>-|TRBV9|TRBJ2-7|many
CASSVEGEGRLYEQYF
TGTGCCAGCAGCGTAGAAGGGGAAGGTCGGCTCTACGAGCAGTACTTC
>-|TRBV9|TRBJ1-6|many
CASSVTGSNSPLHF
TGTGCCAGCAGCGTGACAGGTTCTAATTCACCCCTCCACTTT
>TRBD2|TRBV6-1|TRBJ2-3|medium-sized
CATDAGGDTQYF
TGTGCCACGGACGCGGGGGGAGATACGCAGTATTTT
>-|TRBV20-1|TRBJ2-7|-
CSAPPRAGRAYEQYF
TGCAGTGCTCCTCCCCGGGCAGGTCGGGCCTACGAGCAGTACTTC
>-|TRBV6-2/TRBV6-3|TRBJ2-5|-
CASSSDTVPETQYF
TGTGCCAGCAGTTCGGATACGGTTCCTGAGACCCAGTACTTC